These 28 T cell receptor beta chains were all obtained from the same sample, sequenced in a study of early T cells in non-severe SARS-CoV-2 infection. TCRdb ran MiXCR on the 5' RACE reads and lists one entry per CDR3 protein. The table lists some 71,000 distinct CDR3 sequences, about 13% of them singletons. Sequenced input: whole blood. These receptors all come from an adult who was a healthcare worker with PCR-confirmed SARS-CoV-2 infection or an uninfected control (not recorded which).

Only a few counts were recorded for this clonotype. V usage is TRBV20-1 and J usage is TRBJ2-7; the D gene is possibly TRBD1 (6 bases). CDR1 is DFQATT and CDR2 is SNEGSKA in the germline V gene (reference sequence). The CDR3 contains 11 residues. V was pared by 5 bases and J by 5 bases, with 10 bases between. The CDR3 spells CSASDSHEQYF. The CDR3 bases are TGCAGTGCTTCGGACAGTCACGAGCAGTACTTC.

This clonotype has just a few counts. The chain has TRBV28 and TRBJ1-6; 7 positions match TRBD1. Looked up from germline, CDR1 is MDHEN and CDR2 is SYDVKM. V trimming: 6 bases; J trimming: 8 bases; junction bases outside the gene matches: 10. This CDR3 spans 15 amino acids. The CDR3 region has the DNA TGTGCCAGCAGACGACTAGCAGGGGGGGATTCACCCCTCCACTTT. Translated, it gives CASRRLAGGDSPLHF.

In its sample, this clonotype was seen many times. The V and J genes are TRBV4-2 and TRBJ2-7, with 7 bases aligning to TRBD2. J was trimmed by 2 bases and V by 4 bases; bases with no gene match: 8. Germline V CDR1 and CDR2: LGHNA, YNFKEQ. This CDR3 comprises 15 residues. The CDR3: CASSPPAGTPYEQYF. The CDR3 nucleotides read TGTGCCAGCAGCCCTCCAGCGGGAACTCCCTACGAGCAGTACTTC.

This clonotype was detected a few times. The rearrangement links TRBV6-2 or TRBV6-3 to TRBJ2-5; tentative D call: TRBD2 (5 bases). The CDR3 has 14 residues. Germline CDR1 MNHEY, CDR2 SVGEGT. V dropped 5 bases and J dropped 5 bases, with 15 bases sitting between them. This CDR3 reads CASSSGSEAETQYF. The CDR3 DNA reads TGTGCCAGCAGTAGCGGTTCTGAAGCGGAGACCCAGTACTTC.

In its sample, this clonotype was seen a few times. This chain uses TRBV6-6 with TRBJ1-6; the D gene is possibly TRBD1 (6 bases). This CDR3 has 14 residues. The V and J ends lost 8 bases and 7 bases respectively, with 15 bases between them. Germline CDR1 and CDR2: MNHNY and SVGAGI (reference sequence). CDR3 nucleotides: TGTGCCAGCTGGTGGACAGACGGGAATTCACCCCTCCACTTT. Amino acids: CASWWTDGNSPLHF.

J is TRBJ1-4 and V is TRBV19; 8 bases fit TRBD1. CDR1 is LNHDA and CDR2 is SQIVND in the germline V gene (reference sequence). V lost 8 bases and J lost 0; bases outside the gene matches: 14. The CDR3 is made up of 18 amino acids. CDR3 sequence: CASCSRGTGYTTNEKLFF. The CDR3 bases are TGTGCCAGTTGCAGTCGCGGGACAGGTTACACAACTAATGAAAAACTGTTTTTT.

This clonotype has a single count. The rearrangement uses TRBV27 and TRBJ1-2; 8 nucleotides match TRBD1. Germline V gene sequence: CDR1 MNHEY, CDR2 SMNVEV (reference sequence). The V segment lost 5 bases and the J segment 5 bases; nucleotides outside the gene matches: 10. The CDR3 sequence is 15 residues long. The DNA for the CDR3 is TGTGCCAGCAGTCACCCCGGGACAGGTGTTTATGGCTACACCTTC. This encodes CASSHPGTGVYGYTF.

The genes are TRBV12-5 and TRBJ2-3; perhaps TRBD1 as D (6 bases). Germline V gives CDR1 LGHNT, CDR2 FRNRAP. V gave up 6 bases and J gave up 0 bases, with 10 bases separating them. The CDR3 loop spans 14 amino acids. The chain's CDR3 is CASGRDTSTDTQYF. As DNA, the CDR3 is TGTGCTAGTGGCCGGGACACTAGCACAGATACGCAGTATTTT. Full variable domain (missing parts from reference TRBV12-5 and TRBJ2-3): DARVTQTPRHKVTEMGQEVTMRCQPILGHNTVFWYRQTMMQGLELLAYFRNRAPLDDSGMPKDRFSAEMPDATLATLKIQPSEPRDSAVYFCASGRDTSTDTQYFGPGTRLTVL.

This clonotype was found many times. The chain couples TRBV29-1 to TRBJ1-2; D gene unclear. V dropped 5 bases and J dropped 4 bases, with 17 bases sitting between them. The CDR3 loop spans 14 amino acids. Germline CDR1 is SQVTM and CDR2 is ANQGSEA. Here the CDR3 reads CSVNAAESFYGYTF. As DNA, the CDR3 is TGCAGCGTTAACGCAGCCGAAAGCTTCTATGGCTACACCTTC.

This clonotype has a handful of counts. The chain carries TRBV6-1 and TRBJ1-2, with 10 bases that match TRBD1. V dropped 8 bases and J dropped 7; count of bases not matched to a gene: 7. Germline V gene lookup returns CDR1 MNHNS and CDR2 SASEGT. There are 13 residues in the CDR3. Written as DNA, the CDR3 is TGTGCCAGCCTTCCGGGACAGGGGCTTGGCTACACCTTC. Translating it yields CASLPGQGLGYTF.

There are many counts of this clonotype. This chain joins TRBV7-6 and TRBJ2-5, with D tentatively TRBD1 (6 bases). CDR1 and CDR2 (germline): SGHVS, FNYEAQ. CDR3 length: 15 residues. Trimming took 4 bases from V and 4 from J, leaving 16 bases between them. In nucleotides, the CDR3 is TGTGCCAGCAGCTGGGACACCGAGGGTACAGAGACCCAGTACTTC. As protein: CASSWDTEGTETQYF.

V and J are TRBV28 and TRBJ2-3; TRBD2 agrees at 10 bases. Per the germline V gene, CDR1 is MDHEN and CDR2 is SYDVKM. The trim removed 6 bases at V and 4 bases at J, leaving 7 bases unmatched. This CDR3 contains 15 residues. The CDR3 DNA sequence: TGTGCCAGCAGCAGATCCGGACTAGCGGCAGATACGCAGTATTTT. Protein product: CASSRSGLAADTQYF.

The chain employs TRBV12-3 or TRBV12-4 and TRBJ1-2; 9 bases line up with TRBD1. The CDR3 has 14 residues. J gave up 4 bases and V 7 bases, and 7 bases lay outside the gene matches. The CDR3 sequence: CASTIRTGAYGYTF. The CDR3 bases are TGTGCCAGCACTATTCGGACAGGGGCCTATGGCTACACCTTC.

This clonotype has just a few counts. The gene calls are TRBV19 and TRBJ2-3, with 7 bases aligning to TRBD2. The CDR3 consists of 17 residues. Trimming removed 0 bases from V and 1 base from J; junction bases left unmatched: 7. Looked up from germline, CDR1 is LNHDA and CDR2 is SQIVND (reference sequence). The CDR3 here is CASSIDTGTTGTDTQYF. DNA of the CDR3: TGTGCCAGTAGTATAGATACCGGGACTACTGGCACAGATACGCAGTATTTT.

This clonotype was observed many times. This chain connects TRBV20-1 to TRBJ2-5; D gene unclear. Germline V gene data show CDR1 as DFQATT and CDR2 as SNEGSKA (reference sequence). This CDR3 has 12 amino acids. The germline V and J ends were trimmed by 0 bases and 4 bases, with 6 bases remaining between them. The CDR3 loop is CSARDKRETQYF. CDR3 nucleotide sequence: TGCAGTGCTAGAGATAAAAGAGAGACCCAGTACTTC.

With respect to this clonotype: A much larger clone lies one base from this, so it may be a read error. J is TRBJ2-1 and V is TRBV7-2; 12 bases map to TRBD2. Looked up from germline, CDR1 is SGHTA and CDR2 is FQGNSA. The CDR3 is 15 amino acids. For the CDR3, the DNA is TGTGCCAGCATCTTAAGGACTAGCGGGACCAATGAGCAGTTCTTC. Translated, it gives CASILRTSGTNEQFF.

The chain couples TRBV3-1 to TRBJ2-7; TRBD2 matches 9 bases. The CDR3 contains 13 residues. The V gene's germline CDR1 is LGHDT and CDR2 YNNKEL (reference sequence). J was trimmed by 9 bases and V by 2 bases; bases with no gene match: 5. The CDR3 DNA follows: TGTGCCAGCAGCCAACCCGGGACTAGCAGGCAGTACTTC. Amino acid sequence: CASSQPGTSRQYF.

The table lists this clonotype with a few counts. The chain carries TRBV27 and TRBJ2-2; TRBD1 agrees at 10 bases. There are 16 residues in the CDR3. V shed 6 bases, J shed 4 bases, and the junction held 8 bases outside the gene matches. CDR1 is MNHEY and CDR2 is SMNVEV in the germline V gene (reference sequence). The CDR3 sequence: CASRLDRGLFTGELFF. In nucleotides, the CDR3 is TGTGCCAGCAGACTAGACAGGGGGCTTTTCACCGGGGAGCTGTTTTTT.

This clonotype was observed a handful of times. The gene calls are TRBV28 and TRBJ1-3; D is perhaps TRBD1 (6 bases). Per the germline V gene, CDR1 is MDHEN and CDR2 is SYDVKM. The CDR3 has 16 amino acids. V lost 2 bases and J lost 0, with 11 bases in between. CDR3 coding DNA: TGTGCCAGCAGTTTACCTCAGGGGTCCTCTGGAAACACCATATATTTT. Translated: CASSLPQGSSGNTIYF.

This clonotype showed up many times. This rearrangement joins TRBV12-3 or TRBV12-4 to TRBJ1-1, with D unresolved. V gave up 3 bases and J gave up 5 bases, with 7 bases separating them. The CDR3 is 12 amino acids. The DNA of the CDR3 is TGTGCCAGCAGTTTGTACGGTACTGAAGCTTTCTTT. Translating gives CASSLYGTEAFF.

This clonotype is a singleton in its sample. The CDR3 region has the DNA TGTGCCAGCAGGCCGGACGGGACCTACGAGCAGTACTTC. Protein product: CASRPDGTYEQYF. This chain joins TRBV7-6 and TRBJ2-7, with D possibly TRBD2 on 5 matching bases. Between the trimmed V and J ends, which lost 6 bases and 2 bases, there was a span of 11 bases. Per germline, CDR1 SGHVS and CDR2 FNYEAQ. This CDR3 is built from 13 residues.

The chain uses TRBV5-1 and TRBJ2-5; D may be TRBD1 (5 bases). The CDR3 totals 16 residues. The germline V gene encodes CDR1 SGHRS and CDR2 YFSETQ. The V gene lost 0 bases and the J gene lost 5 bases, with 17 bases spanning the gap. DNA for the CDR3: TGCGCCAGCAGCTTGGGGTTACAGGCGCAAGGGGAGACCCAGTACTTC. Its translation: CASSLGLQAQGETQYF. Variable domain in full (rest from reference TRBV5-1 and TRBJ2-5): KAGVTQTPRYLIKTRGQQVTLSCSPISGHRSVSWYQQTPGQGLQFLFEYFSETQRNKGNFPGRFSGRQFSNSRSEMNVSTLELGDSALYLCASSLGLQAQGETQYFGPGTRLLVL.

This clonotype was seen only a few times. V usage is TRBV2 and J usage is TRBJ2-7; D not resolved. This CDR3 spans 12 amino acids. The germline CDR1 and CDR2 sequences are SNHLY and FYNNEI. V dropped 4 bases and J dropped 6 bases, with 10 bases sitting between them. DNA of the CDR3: TGTGCCAGCAGTGTTGGTGTAACCGAGCAGTACTTC. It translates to CASSVGVTEQYF.

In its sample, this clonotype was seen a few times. The CDR3 region is CATSTYGTAAYEQYF. The CDR3 DNA is TGTGCCACCAGCACTTACGGGACGGCCGCCTACGAGCAGTACTTC. The chain uses TRBV15 and TRBJ2-7, with D perhaps being TRBD1 or TRBD2 (5 bases each). Trimming took off 4 bases at V and 2 bases at J, with 15 bases between the two ends. There are 15 residues in the CDR3. Looked up from germline, CDR1 is LNHNV and CDR2 is YYDKDF (reference sequence). Drawing the rest from reference TRBV15 and TRBJ2-7, the complete variable domain is DAMVIQNPRYQVTQFGKPVTLSCSQTLNHNVMYWYQQKSSQAPKLLFHYYDKDFNNEADTPDNFQSRRPNTSFCFLDIRSPGLGDTAMYLCATSTYGTAAYEQYFGPGTRLTVT.

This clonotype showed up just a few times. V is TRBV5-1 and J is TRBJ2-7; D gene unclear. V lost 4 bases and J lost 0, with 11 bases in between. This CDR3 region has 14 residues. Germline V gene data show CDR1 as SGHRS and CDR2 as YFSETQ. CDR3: CASSGEPNSYEQYF. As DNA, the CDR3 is TGCGCCAGCAGCGGAGAACCGAACTCCTACGAGCAGTACTTC. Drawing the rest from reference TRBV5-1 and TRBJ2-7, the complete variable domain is KAGVTQTPRYLIKTRGQQVTLSCSPISGHRSVSWYQQTPGQGLQFLFEYFSETQRNKGNFPGRFSGRQFSNSRSEMNVSTLELGDSALYLCASSGEPNSYEQYFGPGTRLTVT.

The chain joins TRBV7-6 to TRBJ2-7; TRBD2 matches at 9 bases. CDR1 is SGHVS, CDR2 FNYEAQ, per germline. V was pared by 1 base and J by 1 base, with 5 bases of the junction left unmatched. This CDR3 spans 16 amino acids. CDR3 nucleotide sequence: TGTGCCAGCAGCTTAGGCTCTAGCGGGGTGTCCTACGAGCAGTACTTC. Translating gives CASSLGSSGVSYEQYF.

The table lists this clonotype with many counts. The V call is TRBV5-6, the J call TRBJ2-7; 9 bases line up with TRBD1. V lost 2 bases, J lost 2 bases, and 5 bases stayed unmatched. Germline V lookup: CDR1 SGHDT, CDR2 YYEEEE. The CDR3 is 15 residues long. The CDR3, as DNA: TGTGCCAGCAGCTTTCCTGGGACAGGGACCTACGAGCAGTACTTC. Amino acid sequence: CASSFPGTGTYEQYF.

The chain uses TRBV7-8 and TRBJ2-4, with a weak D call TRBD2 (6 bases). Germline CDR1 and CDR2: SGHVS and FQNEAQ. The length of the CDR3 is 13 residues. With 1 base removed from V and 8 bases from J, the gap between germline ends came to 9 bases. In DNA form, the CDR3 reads TGTGCCAGCAGCTTAGGCGGAGGGGACATTCAGTACTTC. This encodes CASSLGGGDIQYF.